This T cell receptor (beta chain) was retrieved from a study of T-cell reconstitution after alpha-beta-depleted transplantation in children. Regarding the study as a whole: From newly produced T cells came most of the T-cell counts and diversity one year after transplant.

This clonotype occurred a few times. The antigen is undetermined. The CDR3 loop spans 13 amino acids. V was cut by 2 bases and J by 7 bases, with 11 bases left in between. For TCRbeta, the library was prepared with unique molecular identifiers. TCRdb called the PCR reads again in MiXCR, with one record for every CDR3 protein. Of about 400,000 distinct CDR3 sequences in the sample, 16% were seen once. The sequence derives from a boy under two years old who had a stem cell transplant for Wiskott-Aldrich syndrome, so the T cells may come from the graft donor. The sequenced sample was PBMCs, mostly from graft donor cells, obtained 360 days after TCRalphabeta/CD19-depleted stem cell transplant. V is TRBV12-3 or TRBV12-4 and J is TRBJ2-5; no firm D call. CDR3 sequence: CASSLMFWGTQYF. CDR3 bases: TGTGCCAGCAGTTTAATGTTCTGGGGGACCCAGTACTTC.